The rows below give T cell receptor beta chains drawn from one sample of a study of T-cell reconstitution after alpha-beta-depleted transplantation in children. TCRdb passed the PCR reads through MiXCR, listing each CDR3 protein once. This table has some 490,000 distinct CDR3 sequences, about an eighth appearing once. Sequenced here: PBMCs from the stem cell graft donor, sampled from the stem cell graft. These receptors all come from a human donor who donated a stem cell graft to a child with combined immunodeficiency. Each CDR3 is given with its conserved first and last residue. The D gene is left open where the match is weak. Not every row has a clone size; where given, it reads once, few, many or a size class.

clone size: many; V gene: TRBV6-5; J gene: TRBJ2-1; CDR3 length: 15; D gene: -; CDR3 DNA: TGTGCCAGCAGGCCCGGGACCCGGGGTCGTAATGAGCAGTTCTTC; CDR3 protein: CASRPGTRGRNEQFF
clone size: many; V gene: TRBV29-1; J gene: TRBJ2-6; CDR3 length: 13; D gene: -; CDR3 DNA: TGCAGCGTCTGCGGTTCTGGGGCCAACGTCCTGACTTTC; CDR3 protein: CSVCGSGANVLTF
clone size: few; V gene: TRBV12-3/TRBV12-4; J gene: TRBJ2-7; CDR3 length: 13; D gene: -; CDR3 DNA: TGTGCCAGCAGCCGACAGTCAGGATACGAGCAGTACTTC; CDR3 protein: CASSRQSGYEQYF
clone size: few; V gene: TRBV15; J gene: TRBJ2-7; CDR3 length: 13; D gene: -; CDR3 DNA: TGTGCCACCAGCAGAGAACACAGGGACGAGCAGTACTTC; CDR3 protein: CATSREHRDEQYF
clone size: few; V gene: TRBV5-1; J gene: TRBJ2-3; CDR3 length: 17; D gene: TRBD2; CDR3 DNA: TGCGCCAGCAGCTTACGCCGGGACTATAGAGTCACAGATACGCAGTATTTT; CDR3 protein: CASSLRRDYRVTDTQYF
clone size: few; V gene: TRBV5-6; J gene: TRBJ2-2; CDR3 length: 13; D gene: -; CDR3 DNA: TGTGCCAGCAGCTTTCAATTCACCGGGGAGCTGTTTTTT; CDR3 protein: CASSFQFTGELFF
clone size: -; V gene: TRBV12-3/TRBV12-4; J gene: TRBJ2-5; CDR3 length: 14; D gene: TRBD2; CDR3 DNA: TGTGCCAGCAGTAACCAACTAGCGCAAGAGACCCAGTACTTC; CDR3 protein: CASSNQLAQETQYF
clone size: -; V gene: TRBV4-1; J gene: TRBJ2-5; CDR3 length: 13; D gene: -; CDR3 DNA: TGCGCCAGCAGCCAAGAACAGTTGGAGACCCAGTACTTC; CDR3 protein: CASSQEQLETQYF
clone size: few; V gene: TRBV7-6; J gene: TRBJ2-1; CDR3 length: 16; D gene: -; CDR3 DNA: TGTGCCAGCAGCTCGTCTGTGGGAAGCTCCTACAATGAGCAGTTCTTC; CDR3 protein: CASSSSVGSSYNEQFF
clone size: -; V gene: TRBV6-2/TRBV6-3; J gene: TRBJ1-1; CDR3 length: 11; D gene: -; CDR3 DNA: TGTGCCACCACCCAGGGTACTGAAGCTTTCTTT; CDR3 protein: CATTQGTEAFF
clone size: many; V gene: TRBV5-1; J gene: TRBJ2-7; CDR3 length: 15; D gene: TRBD1; CDR3 DNA: TGCGCCAGCAGCTTGGGGGGACAGGGTTTCTACGAGCAGTACTTC; CDR3 protein: CASSLGGQGFYEQYF
clone size: few; V gene: TRBV20-1; J gene: TRBJ2-4; CDR3 length: 17; D gene: TRBD2; CDR3 DNA: TGCAGTGCTAGTTGGCTAGCGGGGGCCTCAGCCAAAAACATTCAGTACTTC; CDR3 protein: CSASWLAGASAKNIQYF
clone size: few; V gene: TRBV28; J gene: TRBJ1-6; CDR3 length: 16; D gene: -; CDR3 DNA: TGTGCCAGCAGTTTAAAGTCGACGCTCAACGCATCACCCCTCCACTTT; CDR3 protein: CASSLKSTLNASPLHF
clone size: many; V gene: TRBV5-1; J gene: TRBJ1-5; CDR3 length: 15; D gene: TRBD1; CDR3 DNA: TGTGCCAGCAGTTTACAGGGGTATAGCAATCAGCCCCAGCATTTT; CDR3 protein: CASSLQGYSNQPQHF
clone size: many; V gene: TRBV4-3; J gene: TRBJ1-3; CDR3 length: 16; D gene: -; CDR3 DNA: TGCGCCAGCAGCCAAGATCGAGAATTCTCTGGAAACACCATATATTTT; CDR3 protein: CASSQDREFSGNTIYF
clone size: -; V gene: TRBV12-3/TRBV12-4; J gene: TRBJ1-6; CDR3 length: 16; D gene: -; CDR3 DNA: TGTGCCAGCAGTGCCGAGGGCGGGGGGCGGAGTTCACCCCTCCACTTT; CDR3 protein: CASSAEGGGRSSPLHF
clone size: many; V gene: TRBV10-3; J gene: TRBJ2-7; CDR3 length: 13; D gene: -; CDR3 DNA: TGTGCCATCGGTTTCTCAGGGCTTAACGAGCAGTACTTC; CDR3 protein: CAIGFSGLNEQYF
clone size: -; V gene: TRBV7-8; J gene: TRBJ2-5; CDR3 length: 15; D gene: -; CDR3 DNA: TGTGCCAGCAGCTTACTTCCGGGGTACCAAGAGACCCAGTACTTC; CDR3 protein: CASSLLPGYQETQYF
clone size: few; V gene: TRBV4-3; J gene: TRBJ2-7; CDR3 length: 15; D gene: -; CDR3 DNA: TGCGCCAGCAGCCTCCTCACGGGGGACTCCTACGAGCAGTACTTC; CDR3 protein: CASSLLTGDSYEQYF
clone size: -; V gene: TRBV7-3; J gene: TRBJ1-2; CDR3 length: 14; D gene: -; CDR3 DNA: TGTGCCAGCAGCCGCATGGGGCAGAAATATGGCTACACCTTC; CDR3 protein: CASSRMGQKYGYTF
clone size: -; V gene: TRBV7-9; J gene: TRBJ1-1; CDR3 length: 17; D gene: -; CDR3 DNA: TGTGCCAGCAGCTCCCGAGGAAGGGGAAACTTGAACACTGAAGCTTTCTTT; CDR3 protein: CASSSRGRGNLNTEAFF
clone size: -; V gene: TRBV23-1; J gene: TRBJ2-2; CDR3 length: 22; D gene: TRBD1; CDR3 DNA: TGCGCCAGCAGTCTATCGCTACTCCGGGACAGGGGGTCCCAAGCGAACACCGGGGAGCTGTTTTTT; CDR3 protein: CASSLSLLRDRGSQANTGELFF
clone size: -; V gene: TRBV6-2/TRBV6-3; J gene: TRBJ1-5; CDR3 length: 15; D gene: -; CDR3 DNA: TGTGCCAGCACTTACGCACACCTGCTGGATCAGCCCCAGCATTTT; CDR3 protein: CASTYAHLLDQPQHF
clone size: many; V gene: TRBV7-2; J gene: TRBJ2-3; CDR3 length: 15; D gene: TRBD2; CDR3 DNA: TGTGCCAGCAGCCCCGGACTAGCGGGGGCAGATACGCAGTATTTT; CDR3 protein: CASSPGLAGADTQYF
clone size: many; V gene: TRBV29-1; J gene: TRBJ2-7; CDR3 length: 13; D gene: TRBD1; CDR3 DNA: TGCAGCGTTATTGGGACAGGGGGATACGAGCAGTACTTC; CDR3 protein: CSVIGTGGYEQYF
clone size: many; V gene: TRBV28; J gene: TRBJ1-2; CDR3 length: 13; D gene: -; CDR3 DNA: TGTGCCAGCAGTTTCGGGGGGCTTTATGGCTACACCTTC; CDR3 protein: CASSFGGLYGYTF
clone size: many; V gene: TRBV28; J gene: TRBJ2-5; CDR3 length: 14; D gene: -; CDR3 DNA: TGTGCCAGCAGTTTATGGGGGCGTCAAGAGACCCAGTACTTC; CDR3 protein: CASSLWGRQETQYF
clone size: many; V gene: TRBV20-1; J gene: TRBJ1-2; CDR3 length: 15; D gene: -; CDR3 DNA: TGCAGTGCTAACCTCGGGTTTTCGGTCGTGGGTGGCTACACCTTC; CDR3 protein: CSANLGFSVVGGYTF
clone size: many; V gene: TRBV2; J gene: TRBJ2-3; CDR3 length: 15; D gene: -; CDR3 DNA: TGTGCCAGCAGGGCCCTACAGATTAGCACAGATACGCAGTATTTT; CDR3 protein: CASRALQISTDTQYF
clone size: few; V gene: TRBV27; J gene: TRBJ2-1; CDR3 length: 13; D gene: -; CDR3 DNA: TGTGCCAGCAGTAGCCGAAAAGCGGACAAGCAGTTCTTC; CDR3 protein: CASSSRKADKQFF
clone size: many; V gene: TRBV6-2/TRBV6-3; J gene: TRBJ2-6; CDR3 length: 15; D gene: -; CDR3 DNA: TGTGCCAGCAGTTACGACGCCTCTGGGGCCAACGTCCTGACTTTC; CDR3 protein: CASSYDASGANVLTF
clone size: many; V gene: TRBV12-3/TRBV12-4; J gene: TRBJ2-1; CDR3 length: 16; D gene: TRBD2; CDR3 DNA: TGTGCCAGCAGTTTAATCGTACTAGCGGGGGAGGGTGAGCAGTTCTTC; CDR3 protein: CASSLIVLAGEGEQFF
clone size: few; V gene: TRBV7-9; J gene: TRBJ2-1; CDR3 length: 16; D gene: -; CDR3 DNA: TGTGCCAGCAGCCCCAAGGGACGGTATACGGATGATGAGCAGTTCTTC; CDR3 protein: CASSPKGRYTDDEQFF
clone size: few; V gene: TRBV10-3; J gene: TRBJ1-5; CDR3 length: 14; D gene: -; CDR3 DNA: TGTGCCACCGCCATCTCGGATAGCAATCAGCCCCAGCATTTT; CDR3 protein: CATAISDSNQPQHF
clone size: -; V gene: TRBV5-1; J gene: TRBJ2-3; CDR3 length: 17; D gene: TRBD2; CDR3 DNA: TGCGCCAGCAGCACCGGATTAGCGGGAAAGAACACAGATACGCAGTATTTT; CDR3 protein: CASSTGLAGKNTDTQYF
clone size: -; V gene: TRBV19; J gene: TRBJ2-2; CDR3 length: 15; D gene: -; CDR3 DNA: TGTGCCAGTAGTTTGTGGCTTTCCAACACCGGGGAGCTGTTTTTT; CDR3 protein: CASSLWLSNTGELFF
clone size: few; V gene: TRBV7-9; J gene: TRBJ1-1; CDR3 length: 15; D gene: TRBD1; CDR3 DNA: TGTGCCAGCAGGAGTACCGGGACAGGGAACACTGAAGCTTTCTTT; CDR3 protein: CASRSTGTGNTEAFF
clone size: few; V gene: TRBV9; J gene: TRBJ1-2; CDR3 length: 14; D gene: -; CDR3 DNA: TGTGCCAGCAGCGTGTCGGACATCAACTATGGCTACACCTTC; CDR3 protein: CASSVSDINYGYTF
clone size: many; V gene: TRBV29-1; J gene: TRBJ2-3; CDR3 length: 14; D gene: TRBD1; CDR3 DNA: TGCAGCGTTGACCGACAGGGTCCCACAGATACGCAGTATTTT; CDR3 protein: CSVDRQGPTDTQYF
clone size: many; V gene: TRBV27; J gene: TRBJ2-1; CDR3 length: 15; D gene: -; CDR3 DNA: TGTGCCAGCAGTTTCGTGTCAGGCTCCTACAATGAGCAGTTCTTC; CDR3 protein: CASSFVSGSYNEQFF
clone size: once; V gene: TRBV9; J gene: TRBJ2-2; CDR3 length: 17; D gene: -; CDR3 DNA: TGTGCCAGCAGCGTAGGGCGGGGCAGGTTGAACACCGGGGAGCTGTTTTTT; CDR3 protein: CASSVGRGRLNTGELFF
clone size: few; V gene: TRBV30; J gene: TRBJ1-5; CDR3 length: 13; D gene: -; CDR3 DNA: TGTGCCTGGAGTCTACAGGCGTCCTTCCCCCAGCATTTT; CDR3 protein: CAWSLQASFPQHF
clone size: many; V gene: TRBV29-1; J gene: TRBJ2-3; CDR3 length: 13; D gene: -; CDR3 DNA: TGCAGCGTTGACAGAGTTGGCACAGATACGCAGTATTTT; CDR3 protein: CSVDRVGTDTQYF
clone size: many; V gene: TRBV12-3/TRBV12-4; J gene: TRBJ2-2; CDR3 length: 13; D gene: -; CDR3 DNA: TGTGCCAGCAGTTTATGGCGGACCGGGGAGCTGTTTTTT; CDR3 protein: CASSLWRTGELFF
clone size: -; V gene: TRBV12-3/TRBV12-4; J gene: TRBJ1-2; CDR3 length: 15; D gene: -; CDR3 DNA: TGTGCCAGCAGTTATACCCTAAAAGCTAACTATGGCTACACCTTC; CDR3 protein: CASSYTLKANYGYTF
clone size: -; V gene: TRBV4-2; J gene: TRBJ1-2; CDR3 length: 13; D gene: -; CDR3 DNA: TGTGCCAGCAGCCAAGGCGGGGGTTTTGGCTACACCTTC; CDR3 protein: CASSQGGGFGYTF
clone size: many; V gene: TRBV5-1; J gene: TRBJ1-1; CDR3 length: 13; D gene: -; CDR3 DNA: TGCGCCAGCCGGGGACGGGAGAACACTGAAGCTTTCTTT; CDR3 protein: CASRGRENTEAFF
clone size: -; V gene: TRBV3-1; J gene: TRBJ2-3; CDR3 length: 14; D gene: -; CDR3 DNA: TGTGCCAGCAGCCAAGCTCTAGCCACAGATACGCAGTATTTT; CDR3 protein: CASSQALATDTQYF
clone size: few; V gene: TRBV7-2; J gene: TRBJ2-1; CDR3 length: 14; D gene: -; CDR3 DNA: TGTGCCAGCAGCTTAGAAAGGGCGCAGGCCAAGCAGTTCTTC; CDR3 protein: CASSLERAQAKQFF